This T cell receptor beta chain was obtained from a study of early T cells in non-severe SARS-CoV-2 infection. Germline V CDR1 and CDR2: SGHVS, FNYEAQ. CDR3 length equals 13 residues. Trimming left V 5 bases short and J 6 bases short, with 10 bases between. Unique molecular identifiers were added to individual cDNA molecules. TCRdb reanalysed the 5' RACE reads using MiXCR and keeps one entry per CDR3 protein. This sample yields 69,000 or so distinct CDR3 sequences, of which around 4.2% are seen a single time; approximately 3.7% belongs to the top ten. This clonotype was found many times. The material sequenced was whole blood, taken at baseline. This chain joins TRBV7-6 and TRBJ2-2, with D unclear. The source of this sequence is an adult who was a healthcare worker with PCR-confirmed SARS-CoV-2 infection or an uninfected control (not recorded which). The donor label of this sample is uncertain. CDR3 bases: TGTGCCAGCAGCCCGGGCCCTGCCGGGGAGCTGTTTTTT. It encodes CASSPGPAGELFF.